Listed below are T cell receptor beta chains from one sample, sequenced in a study of T cell responses to AZD1222 COVID-19 vaccine. TCRdb's copy holds only in-frame clones and misses some; the assay was immunoSEQ multiplex PCR. The sample shows roughly 120,000 clones, 70% to 90% of them seen only once. The source material was peripheral blood, sampled on day 0 of AZD1222 vaccination. The origin of the receptors is an adult in good health. Both conserved end residues are part of each CDR3. The D gene is left open where the match is weak. Not all rows give a size; the values are once, few, many and, for expanded clones, a class.

TRBD2 - TRBJ2-1 TRBV10-3 CAIRPGLAPTIGQFF TGTGCCATCAGGCCGGGACTAGCGCCTACAATAGGGCAGTTCTTC
TRBD1 - TRBJ1-1 TRBV3-1/TRBV3-2 CASSQGNRGTEAFF TGTGCCAGCAGCCAAGGCAACAGGGGAACTGAAGCTTTCTTT
- - TRBJ2-1 TRBV6-5 CASRGGTLPGNEQFF TGTGCCAGCAGAGGCGGGACGCTCCCGGGCAATGAGCAGTTCTTC
TRBD1 - TRBJ1-6 TRBV19 CASSMEDRASPLHF TGTGCCAGTAGTATGGAGGACAGGGCTTCACCCCTCCACTTT
- once TRBJ2-5 TRBV28 CAYADGETQYF TGTGCCTACGCGGATGGAGAGACCCAGTACTTC
TRBD1 - TRBJ1-5 TRBV4-2 CASSQGVQGAYQPQHF TGTGCCAGCAGCCAAGGGGTGCAGGGGGCTTATCAGCCCCAGCATTTT
- - TRBJ1-2 TRBV5-1 CASSLASNYGYTF TGCGCCAGCAGCTTGGCGTCTAACTATGGCTACACCTTC
- - TRBJ2-3 TRBV7-2 CASSVDLNTQYF TGTGCCAGCAGCGTAGATTTGAATACGCAGTATTTT
TRBD2 - TRBJ2-7 TRBV7-2 CASSLPPGLGYEQYF TGTGCCAGCAGCTTACCTCCGGGACTAGGTTACGAGCAGTACTTC
- - TRBJ1-4 TRBV18 CASSPPARNEKLFF TGTGCCAGCTCACCACCGGCCAGAAATGAAAAACTGTTTTTT
- - TRBJ1-1 TRBV7-8 CASSHDGYTEAFF TGTGCCAGCAGCCACGACGGATACACTGAAGCTTTCTTT
- - TRBJ1-3 TRBV19 CASSISGGQTNTIYF TGTGCCAGTAGTATAAGCGGAGGACAGACAAACACCATATATTTT
- - TRBJ2-5 TRBV7-8 CASSFSREETQYF TGTGCCAGCAGCTTCAGCCGAGAAGAGACCCAGTACTTC
- - TRBJ2-2 TRBV3-1/TRBV3-2 CASSQGPNTGELFF TGTGCCAGCAGCCAAGGCCCGAACACCGGGGAGCTGTTTTTT
TRBD1 once TRBJ2-3 TRBV7-9 CASSLALGGYTDTQYF TGTGCCAGCAGCTTAGCGCTAGGGGGCTACACAGATACGCAGTATTTT
TRBD1 - TRBJ2-2 TRBV7-8 CASSSALQGAGGELFF TGTGCCAGCAGCAGTGCCCTACAGGGGGCCGGCGGGGAGCTGTTTTTT
- - TRBJ2-2 TRBV5-1 CASSGRVTGLNTGELFF TGCGCCAGCAGCGGTAGGGTTACGGGGCTCAACACCGGGGAGCTGTTTTTT
- - TRBJ2-5 TRBV9 CASSAGTRSETQYF TGTGCCAGCAGCGCCGGCACGAGGTCCGAGACCCAGTACTTC
- - TRBJ2-1 TRBV24-1 CATSDLGEGRGLGEQFF TGTGCCACCAGTGATTTGGGGGAAGGTAGGGGCCTTGGTGAGCAGTTCTTC
- - TRBJ2-3 TRBV18 CASRERTASTDTQYF TGTGCCAGCCGGGAGAGGACAGCTAGCACAGATACGCAGTATTTT
- - TRBJ1-3 TRBV15 CATSTPGNTIYF TGTGCCACCAGCACTCCTGGAAACACCATATATTTT
- - TRBJ2-1 TRBV28 CASSLRPSPLAEQFF TGTGCCAGCAGTTTACGCCCCTCCCCCCTAGCTGAGCAGTTCTTC
- - TRBJ2-3 TRBV4-3 CASSQNTADTQYF TGCGCCAGCAGCCAAAACACAGCAGATACGCAGTATTTT